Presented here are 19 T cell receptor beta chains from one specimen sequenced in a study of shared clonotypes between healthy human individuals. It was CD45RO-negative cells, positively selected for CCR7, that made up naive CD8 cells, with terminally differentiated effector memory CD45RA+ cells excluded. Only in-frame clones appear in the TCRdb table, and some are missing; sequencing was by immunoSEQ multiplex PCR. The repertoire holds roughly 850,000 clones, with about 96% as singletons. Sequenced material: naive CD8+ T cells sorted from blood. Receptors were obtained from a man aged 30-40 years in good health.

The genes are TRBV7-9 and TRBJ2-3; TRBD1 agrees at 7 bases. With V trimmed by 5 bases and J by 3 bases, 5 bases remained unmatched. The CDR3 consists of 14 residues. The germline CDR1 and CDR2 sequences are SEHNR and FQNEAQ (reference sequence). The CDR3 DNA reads TGTGCCAGCAGCAGCCGGGACAGAACAGATACGCAGTATTTT. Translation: CASSSRDRTDTQYF. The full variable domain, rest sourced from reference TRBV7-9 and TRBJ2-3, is DTGVSQNPRHKITKRGQNVTFRCDPISEHNRLYWYRQTLGQGPEFLTYFQNEAQLEKSRLLSDRFSAERPKGSFSTLEIQRTEQGDSAMYLCASSSRDRTDTQYFGPGTRLTVL.

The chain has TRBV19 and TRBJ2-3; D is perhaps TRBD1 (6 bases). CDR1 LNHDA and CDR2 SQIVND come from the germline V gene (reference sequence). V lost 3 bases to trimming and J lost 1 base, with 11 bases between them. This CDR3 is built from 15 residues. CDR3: CASSIPGHGTDTQYF. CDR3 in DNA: TGTGCCAGTAGTATCCCGGGACATGGCACAGATACGCAGTATTTT.

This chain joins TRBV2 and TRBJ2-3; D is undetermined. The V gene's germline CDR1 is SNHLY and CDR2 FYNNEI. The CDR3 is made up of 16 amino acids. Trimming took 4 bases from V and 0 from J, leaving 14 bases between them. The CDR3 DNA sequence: TGTGCCAGCAGTGTAAGCCTTGACTCTAGCACAGATACGCAGTATTTT. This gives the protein CASSVSLDSSTDTQYF.

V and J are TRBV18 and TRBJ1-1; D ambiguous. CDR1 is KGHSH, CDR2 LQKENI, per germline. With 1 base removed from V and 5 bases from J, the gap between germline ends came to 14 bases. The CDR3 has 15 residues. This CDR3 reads CASSPRLTRWTEAFF. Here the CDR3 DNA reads TGTGCCAGCTCACCACGGCTGACAAGATGGACTGAAGCTTTCTTT. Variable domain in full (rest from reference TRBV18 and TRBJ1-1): NAGVMQNPRHLVRRRGQEARLRCSPMKGHSHVYWYRQLPEEGLKFMVYLQKENIIDESGMPKERFSAEFPKEGPSILRIQQVVRGDSAAYFCASSPRLTRWTEAFFGQGTRLTVV.

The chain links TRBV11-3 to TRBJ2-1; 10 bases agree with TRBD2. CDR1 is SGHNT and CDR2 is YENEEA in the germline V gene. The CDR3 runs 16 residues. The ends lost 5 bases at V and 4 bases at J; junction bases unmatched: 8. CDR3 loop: CASSARTSGLYNEQFF. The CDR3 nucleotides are TGTGCCAGCAGCGCCCGGACTAGCGGACTTTACAATGAGCAGTTCTTC.

The CDR3 loop reads CASSLWQGMGEQYF. CDR3 nucleotide sequence: TGTGCCAGCAGTTTATGGCAGGGGATGGGGGAGCAGTACTTC. V gene TRBV27 combines with J gene TRBJ2-7; weak D call: TRBD1 (6 bases). V was shortened by 1 base and J by 7 bases, with 14 bases between the two germline ends. Germline V lookup: CDR1 MNHEY, CDR2 SMNVEV (reference sequence). CDR3 length equals 14 residues.

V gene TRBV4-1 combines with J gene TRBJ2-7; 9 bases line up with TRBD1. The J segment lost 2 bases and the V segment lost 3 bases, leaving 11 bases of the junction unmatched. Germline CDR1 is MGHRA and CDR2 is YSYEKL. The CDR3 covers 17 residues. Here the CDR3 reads CASSQVPGGQGTYEQYF. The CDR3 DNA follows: TGCGCCAGCAGCCAGGTACCCGGAGGACAGGGGACCTACGAGCAGTACTTC.

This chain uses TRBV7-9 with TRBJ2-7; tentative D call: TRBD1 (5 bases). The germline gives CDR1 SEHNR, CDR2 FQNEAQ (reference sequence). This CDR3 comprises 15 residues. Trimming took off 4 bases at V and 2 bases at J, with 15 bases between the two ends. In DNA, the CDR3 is TGTGCCAGCAGCTCGACAGAGAATAATCCCTACGAGCAGTACTTC. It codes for CASSSTENNPYEQYF.

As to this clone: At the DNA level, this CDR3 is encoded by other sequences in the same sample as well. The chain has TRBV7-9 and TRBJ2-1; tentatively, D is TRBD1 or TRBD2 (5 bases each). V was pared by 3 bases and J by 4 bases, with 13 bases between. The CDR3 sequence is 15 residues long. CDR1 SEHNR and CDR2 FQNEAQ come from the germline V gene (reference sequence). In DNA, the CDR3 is TGTGCCAGCAGCTTGGGCCAGGGAGAATACAATGAGCAGTTCTTC. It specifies CASSLGQGEYNEQFF.

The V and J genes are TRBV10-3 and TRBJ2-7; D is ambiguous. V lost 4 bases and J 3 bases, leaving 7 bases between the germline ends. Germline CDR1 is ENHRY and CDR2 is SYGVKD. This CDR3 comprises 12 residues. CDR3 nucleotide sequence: TGTGCCATCAGTGCTGGGGACTACGAGCAGTACTTC. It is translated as CAISAGDYEQYF.

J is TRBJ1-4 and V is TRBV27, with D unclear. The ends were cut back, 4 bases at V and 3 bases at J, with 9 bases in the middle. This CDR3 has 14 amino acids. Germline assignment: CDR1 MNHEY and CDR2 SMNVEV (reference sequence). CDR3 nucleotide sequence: TGTGCCAGCAGTTCGGGAGGGCCTAATGAAAAACTGTTTTTT. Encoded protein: CASSSGGPNEKLFF.

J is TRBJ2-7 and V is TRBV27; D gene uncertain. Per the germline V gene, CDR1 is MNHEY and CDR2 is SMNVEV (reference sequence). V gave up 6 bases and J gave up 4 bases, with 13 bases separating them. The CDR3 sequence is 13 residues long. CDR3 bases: TGTGCCAGCAGGTCCTACGGTTCATACGAGCAGTACTTC. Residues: CASRSYGSYEQYF.

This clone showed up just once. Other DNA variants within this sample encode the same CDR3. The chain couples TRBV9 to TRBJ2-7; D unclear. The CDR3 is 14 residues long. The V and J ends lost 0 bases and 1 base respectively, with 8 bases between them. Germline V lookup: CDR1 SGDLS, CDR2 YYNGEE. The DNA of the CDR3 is TGTGCCAGCAGCGTAGGGAGTGGGTCCTACGAGCAGTACTTC. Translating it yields CASSVGSGSYEQYF.

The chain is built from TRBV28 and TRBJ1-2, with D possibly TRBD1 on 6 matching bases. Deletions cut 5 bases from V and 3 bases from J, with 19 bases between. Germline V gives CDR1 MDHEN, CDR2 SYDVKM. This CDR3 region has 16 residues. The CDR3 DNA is TGTGCCAGCAGTCCGATTACAGGGATGGAGTACTATGGCTACACCTTC. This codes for CASSPITGMEYYGYTF.

DNA for the CDR3: TGCGCCAGCAGCTCCCCAGGGGCCACCGGGGAGCTGTTTTTT. Translation gives CASSSPGATGELFF. The chain is built from TRBV5-1 and TRBJ2-2; D may be TRBD1 (6 bases). V shed 3 bases and J shed 4 bases, with 10 bases lying between them. Germline values: CDR1 SGHRS, CDR2 YFSETQ. The CDR3 is 14 residues long.

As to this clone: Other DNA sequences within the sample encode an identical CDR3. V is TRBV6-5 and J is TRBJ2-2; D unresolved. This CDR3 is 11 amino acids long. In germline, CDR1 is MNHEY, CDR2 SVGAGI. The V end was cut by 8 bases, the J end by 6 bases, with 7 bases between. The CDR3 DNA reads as TGTGCCAGCTCTTTTTCCGGGGAGCTGTTTTTT. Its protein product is CASSFSGELFF.

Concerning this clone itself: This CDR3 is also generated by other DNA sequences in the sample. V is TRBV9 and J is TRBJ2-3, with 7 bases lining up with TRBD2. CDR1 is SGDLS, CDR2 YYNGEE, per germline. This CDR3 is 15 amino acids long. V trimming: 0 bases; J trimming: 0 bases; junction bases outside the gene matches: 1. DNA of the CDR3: TGTGCCAGCAGCGTAGAGGGAGGGAGCACAGATACGCAGTATTTT. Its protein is CASSVEGGSTDTQYF.

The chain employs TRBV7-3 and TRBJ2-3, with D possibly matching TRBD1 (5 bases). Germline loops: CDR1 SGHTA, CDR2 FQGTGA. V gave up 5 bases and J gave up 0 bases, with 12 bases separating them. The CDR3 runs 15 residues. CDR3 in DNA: TGTGCCAGCAGCCGGACATCAGGTAGCACAGATACGCAGTATTTT. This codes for CASSRTSGSTDTQYF.

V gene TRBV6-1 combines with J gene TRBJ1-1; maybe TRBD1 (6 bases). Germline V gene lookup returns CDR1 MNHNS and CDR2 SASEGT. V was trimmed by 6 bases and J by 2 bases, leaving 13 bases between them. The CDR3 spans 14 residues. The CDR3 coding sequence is TGTGCCAGCAGGCCCAGGGGAGTTAACACTGAAGCTTTCTTT. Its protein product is CASRPRGVNTEAFF.